This T cell receptor (beta chain) was observed in a study of T cell repertoires in cytomegalovirus infection. Study observations and caveats: Dominant in the ex vivo response were TCR beta clonotypes restricted by HLA-C and specific for CMV.

About this clonotype itself: Its antigen is not known.

The CDR3 has 17 amino acids. The ends were cut back, 1 base at V and 7 bases at J, with 17 bases in the middle. Per the germline V gene, CDR1 is MGHRA and CDR2 is YSYEKL. Each CDR3 protein is one row after TCRdb ran MiXCR on the reads. Among 200,000 or so distinct CDR3 sequences listed, 28% were seen once. This rearrangement joins TRBV4-1 to TRBJ1-6; D unclear. The TCR originated in a human donor in good health (CMV status not recorded). Some clones in this sample may be carry-over from other donors' samples. Sequenced sample: PBMCs. Here the CDR3 reads CASSQGIARRINSPLHF. CDR3 DNA sequence: TGCGCCAGCAGCCAAGGGATCGCTCGACGGATCAATTCACCCCTCCACTTT.